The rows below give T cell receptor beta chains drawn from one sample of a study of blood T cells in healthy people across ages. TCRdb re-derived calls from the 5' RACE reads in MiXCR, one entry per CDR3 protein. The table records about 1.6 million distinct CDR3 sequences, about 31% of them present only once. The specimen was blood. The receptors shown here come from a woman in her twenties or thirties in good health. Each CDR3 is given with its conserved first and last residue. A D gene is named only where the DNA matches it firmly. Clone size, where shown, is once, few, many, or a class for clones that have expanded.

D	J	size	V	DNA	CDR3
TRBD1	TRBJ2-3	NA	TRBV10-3	TGTGCCATCAGTGATGGGACAGGGGCATGGGGGACAGATACGCAGTATTTT	CAISDGTGAWGTDTQYF
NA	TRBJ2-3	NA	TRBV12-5	TGTGCTAGTGGGGGTGGGGATCCTCCAGATACGCAGTATTTT	CASGGGDPPDTQYF
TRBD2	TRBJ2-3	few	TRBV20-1	TGCAGCTCAGTGCCGGGACTAAGTTCAGATACGCAGTATTTT	CSSVPGLSSDTQYF
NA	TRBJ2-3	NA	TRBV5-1	TGCGCCAGCAGCTTGAGGGGGGGCTCTGACACAGATACGCAGTATTTT	CASSLRGGSDTDTQYF
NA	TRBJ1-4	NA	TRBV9	TGTGCCAGCGCCCCACCTGAAAAACTGTTTTTT	CASAPPEKLFF
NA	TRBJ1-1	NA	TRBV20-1	TGCAGTGCCCATCCTGGTCGGGCTTTCTTT	CSAHPGRAFF
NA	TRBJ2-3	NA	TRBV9	TGTGCCAGCAGCGTAGGGCCGAAAGGATCCACAGATACGCAGTATTTT	CASSVGPKGSTDTQYF
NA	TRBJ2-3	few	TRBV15	TGTGCCACCAGCAGGGGCGTAGACACAGATACGCAGTATTTT	CATSRGVDTDTQYF
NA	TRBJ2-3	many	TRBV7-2	TGTGCCAGCAGCTTAGGGGGAACCGTGGGAGATACGCAGTATTTT	CASSLGGTVGDTQYF
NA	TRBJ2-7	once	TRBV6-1	TGTGCCAGCAGTGAGGGCAGTCGTTCCTTGGACGAGCAGTACTTC	CASSEGSRSLDEQYF
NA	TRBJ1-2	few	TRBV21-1	TGTGCCAGCAGCCCTCAACCCAGGGTAGGCTATCCTCGTGGCTACACCTTC	CASSPQPRVGYPRGYTF
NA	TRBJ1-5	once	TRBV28	TGTGCCAGCGGACCTCAGGGACTTCAGCCCCAGCATTTT	CASGPQGLQPQHF
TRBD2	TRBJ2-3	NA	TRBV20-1	TGCAGTGCTAGATCGACTAGCGTAGATACGCAGTATTTT	CSARSTSVDTQYF
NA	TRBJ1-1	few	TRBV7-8	TGTGCCAGCAGCTTAGTTTACAACACTGAAGCTTTCTTT	CASSLVYNTEAFF
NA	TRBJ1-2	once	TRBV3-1	TGTGCCAGCAGACTGGACGGACTCCAAGGTGGCTACACCTTC	CASRLDGLQGGYTF
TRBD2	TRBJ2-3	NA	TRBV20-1	TGCAGTGCGGCGGTTACTAGCGGGAACCCAAGGACAGATACGCAGTATTTT	CSAAVTSGNPRTDTQYF
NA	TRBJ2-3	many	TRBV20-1	TGCAGTGCTGGACAGTCCGGACGCACAGATACGCAGTATTTT	CSAGQSGRTDTQYF
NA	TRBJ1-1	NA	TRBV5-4	TGTGCCAGCAGCTTTCCGGGTCGAGAGAACACTGAAGCTTTCTTT	CASSFPGRENTEAFF
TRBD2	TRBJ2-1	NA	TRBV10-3	TGTGCCACCGGACTAGCGGGCCCCAATGAGCAGTTCTTC	CATGLAGPNEQFF
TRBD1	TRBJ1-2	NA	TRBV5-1	TGCGCCAGCAGCTTAGGTTCGGGACAGGATAACTATGGCTACACCTTC	CASSLGSGQDNYGYTF
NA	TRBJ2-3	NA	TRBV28	TGTGCCAGCAGTCCGCAGGGAAAGGGGTCCACAGATACGCAGTATTTT	CASSPQGKGSTDTQYF
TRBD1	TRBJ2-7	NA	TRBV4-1	TGCGCCAGCAGCACCTTCCGGGACAGGCCCCACGAGCAGTACTTC	CASSTFRDRPHEQYF
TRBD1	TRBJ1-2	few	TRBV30	TGTGCCTGGAGTCCAGACAGGGGCTATGGCTACACCTTC	CAWSPDRGYGYTF
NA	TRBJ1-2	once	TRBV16	TGTGCCAGCAGCCAATCTCCGGAAGACTATGGCTACACCTTC	CASSQSPEDYGYTF
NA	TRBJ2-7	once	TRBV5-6	TGTGCCAGCAGCTGGGGGCCCGTCGAGCAGTACTTC	CASSWGPVEQYF
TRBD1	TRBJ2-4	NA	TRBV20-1	TGCAGTGCCATGACAGGGCGGGTGGGCAAAAACATTCAGTACTTC	CSAMTGRVGKNIQYF
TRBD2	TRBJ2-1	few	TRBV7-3	TGTGCCAGCAGCGCCGGCAGCGGGAACTGGGATGAGCAGTTCTTC	CASSAGSGNWDEQFF
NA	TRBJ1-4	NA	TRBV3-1	TGTGCCAGCAGCCTTCAACGACAATCGAGGGATGAAAAACTGTTTTTT	CASSLQRQSRDEKLFF
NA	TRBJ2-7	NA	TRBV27	TGTGCCAGCAGTTTTAAGGGGGACTACGAGCAGTACTTC	CASSFKGDYEQYF
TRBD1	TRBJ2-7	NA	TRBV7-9	TGTGCTCCGAGGGACAGCTCCTACGAGCAGTACTTC	CAPRDSSYEQYF
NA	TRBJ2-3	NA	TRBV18	TGTGCCAGCTCACCGGCCCAGGCTGGTGATACGCAGTATTTT	CASSPAQAGDTQYF
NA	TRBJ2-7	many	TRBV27	TGTGCCAGCAGGGCCCCCAGGGTTCCTTACGAGCAGTACTTC	CASRAPRVPYEQYF
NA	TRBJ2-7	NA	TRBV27	TGTGCCAGCAGTTCGTGGCAGGGTGGGGACGAGCAGTACTTC	CASSSWQGGDEQYF
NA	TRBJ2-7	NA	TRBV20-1	TGCAGTGCTCACGCGATGGGCCCCTACGAGCAGTACTTC	CSAHAMGPYEQYF
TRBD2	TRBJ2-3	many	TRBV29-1	TGCAGCGTGAAGACTAGCGGGAGGTCAGATACGCAGTATTTT	CSVKTSGRSDTQYF
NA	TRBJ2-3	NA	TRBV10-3	TGTGCCATCAGTGAACTAACCCGCACAGATACGCAGTATTTT	CAISELTRTDTQYF
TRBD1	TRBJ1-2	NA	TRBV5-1	TGCGCCAGCAGCGGAGGGGACAGGGTTCTCTATGGCTACACCTTC	CASSGGDRVLYGYTF
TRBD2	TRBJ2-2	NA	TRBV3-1	TGTGCCAGCAGCCCCCCGGGGGGTCCCGGGGAGCTGTTTTTT	CASSPPGGPGELFF
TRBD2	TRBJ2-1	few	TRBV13	TGTGCCAGCAGCTCGGAAGCGGGAGGGAGCTCCTACAATGAGCAGTTCTTC	CASSSEAGGSSYNEQFF
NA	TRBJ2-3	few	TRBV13	TGTGCCAGCAGCTCCCGGGACTTAGTACGAGATACGCAGTATTTT	CASSSRDLVRDTQYF
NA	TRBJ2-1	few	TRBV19	TGTGCCAGTAGTACCCCCCGGCTTCTCATGGATGAGCAGTTCTTC	CASSTPRLLMDEQFF
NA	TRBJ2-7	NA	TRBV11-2	TGTGCCAGCAGCCCCTTAAGGTTCCCCTACGAGCAGTACTTC	CASSPLRFPYEQYF
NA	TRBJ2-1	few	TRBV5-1	TGCGCCAGCAGCCCCCTAGCGAATAACAATGAGCAGTTCTTC	CASSPLANNNEQFF
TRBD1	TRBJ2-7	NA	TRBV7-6	TGCGCCGGCAGCGCTCCCCAGGGGGCCCACGAGCAGTACTTC	CAGSAPQGAHEQYF
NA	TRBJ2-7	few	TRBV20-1	TGCAGTGCTCGGTCCTGGTCCCCCTACGAGCAGTACTTC	CSARSWSPYEQYF
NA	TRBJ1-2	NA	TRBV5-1	TGCGCCAGCAGCTCCCAATGGGGGGGCTCGGATGGCTACACCTTC	CASSSQWGGSDGYTF
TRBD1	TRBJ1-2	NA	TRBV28	TGTGCCAGCAGTTTATCGGGGACAGGGTATTATGGCTACACCTTC	CASSLSGTGYYGYTF
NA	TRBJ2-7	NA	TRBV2	TGTGCCAGCGAGAAAGATTCGGGCGAGCAGTACTTC	CASEKDSGEQYF
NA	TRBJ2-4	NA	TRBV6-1	TGTGCCAGCAGTGAAGCCGGGACACTAGCCAAAAACATTCAGTACTTC	CASSEAGTLAKNIQYF
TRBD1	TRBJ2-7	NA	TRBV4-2	TGTGCCAGCAGCCAAGTTAGGACAGGGGGCGAGCAGTACTTC	CASSQVRTGGEQYF
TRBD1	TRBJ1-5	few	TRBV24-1	TGTGCCACCAGTGATCACACAGGGGGTCAGCCCCAGCATTTT	CATSDHTGGQPQHF
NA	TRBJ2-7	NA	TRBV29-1	TGCAGCGTTGAGTACTCCCACGAGCAGTACTTC	CSVEYSHEQYF
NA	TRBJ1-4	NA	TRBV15	TGTGCCACCACATCAGGGTCCAGGAATGAAAAACTGTTTTTT	CATTSGSRNEKLFF
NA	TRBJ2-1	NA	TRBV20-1	TGCAGTGCAGAACATTACGGATCAAGGGGCGATGAGCAGTTCTTC	CSAEHYGSRGDEQFF
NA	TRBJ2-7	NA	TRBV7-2	TGTGCCAGCAGCTTCAGCCCCGACAACTCCTACGAGCAGTACTTC	CASSFSPDNSYEQYF
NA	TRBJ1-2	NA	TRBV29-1	TGCAGCGTTGAAGAGGGGGTTAGTGGCTACACCTTC	CSVEEGVSGYTF